This TCR beta chain emerged from a study of cytomegalovirus exposure and HLA in healthy donors. Study-wide results and caveats: A later analysis associated about 18,000 TCR beta sequences with HLA alleles at a 0.05 false discovery rate.

CDR3 length equals 14 residues. Germline loops: CDR1 MDHEN, CDR2 SYDVKM. V was trimmed by 7 bases and J by 0 bases, leaving 9 bases between them. With respect to this clone: The antigen is undetermined.

PCR used 60 Vbeta primers and 13 Jbeta primers. The table came from immunoSEQ multiplex PCR; TCRdb's copy has only in-frame clones and leaves some out. The sample lists around 100,000 clones; 82% were seen once. The chain couples TRBV28 to TRBJ2-2; perhaps TRBD1 as D (6 bases). The sequencing input was PBMCs. The sequence was collected from a woman under 30 in good health and CMV-seronegative. The CDR3 loop reads CASTGQSNTGELFF. In DNA form, the CDR3 reads TGTGCCAGCACTGGACAGTCGAACACCGGGGAGCTGTTTTTT.